The 22 T cell receptor beta chains given below trace back to one sample, sequenced in a study of blood T cell repertoires in COVID-19. The repertoire was sequenced with immunoSEQ multiplex PCR; TCRdb's copy has only in-frame clones and lacks some. The repertoire holds 30,000 to 40,000 clones, with 90% as singletons. Material for sequencing was peripheral blood. These receptors were collected from a human donor in a cohort sampled during active COVID-19.

CDR3 DNA sequence: TGTGCCAGCAGCCAAGAAGCGCTAGCGGTAGGGGCCTACGAGCAGTACTTC. It codes for CASSQEALAVGAYEQYF. The rearrangement uses TRBV4-2 and TRBJ2-7; 7 bases fit TRBD2. Germline V gene data show CDR1 as LGHNA and CDR2 as YNFKEQ. The CDR3 runs to 17 residues. V was clipped by 0 bases and J by 2 bases; unmatched bases: 10.

J is TRBJ1-1 and V is TRBV6-9; D is uncertain. V was pared by 5 bases and J by 5 bases, with 12 bases between. Germline assignment: CDR1 MNHGY and CDR2 SVAAGI. The CDR3 length is 13 residues. This chain's CDR3 is CASSQRPRTEAFF. DNA for the CDR3: TGTGCCAGCAGTCAAAGGCCGAGGACTGAAGCTTTCTTT.

The V call is TRBV4-1, the J call TRBJ2-7; 8 bases are a match to TRBD2. This CDR3 is built from 16 residues. Trimming cost V 0 bases and J 1 base; bases outside gene matches: 5. Per germline, CDR1 MGHRA and CDR2 YSYEKL. CDR3 loop: CASSQDLASGSYEQYF. Here the CDR3 DNA reads TGCGCCAGCAGCCAAGATTTGGCTAGCGGGTCCTACGAGCAGTACTTC.

This clone has a single count. CDR3 sequence (DNA): TGCGCCAGCAGCCAAGATTTTAGCGGGAGCACAGATACGCAGTATTTT. This codes for CASSQDFSGSTDTQYF. This chain uses TRBV4-3 with TRBJ2-3; 7 bases fit TRBD2. The CDR3 totals 16 residues. Trimming at V came to 0 bases and at J to 0 bases, leaving 3 bases not matched to a gene. Per germline, CDR1 LGHNA and CDR2 YSLEER.

V usage is TRBV19 and J usage is TRBJ1-5; 9 nucleotides line up with TRBD1. Germline trimming cut 5 bases from V and 5 bases from J; bases unmatched to any gene: 13. The germline V gene has CDR1 LNHDA and CDR2 SQIVND (reference sequence). The CDR3 contains 17 residues. CDR3 protein: CASSALRGQGLYQPQHF. The DNA for the CDR3 is TGTGCCAGTAGTGCTCTAAGGGGACAGGGCTTATATCAGCCCCAGCATTTT.

This sequence joins TRBV27 and TRBJ2-7, with D possibly matching TRBD2 (6 bases). The CDR3 loop spans 14 amino acids. The V gene's germline CDR1 is MNHEY and CDR2 SMNVEV (reference sequence). V was pared by 5 bases and J by 2 bases, with 13 bases between. This CDR3 reads CASSASGATYEQYF. CDR3 nucleotide sequence: TGTGCCAGCAGTGCTTCGGGAGCAACCTACGAGCAGTACTTC.

The chain uses TRBV12-3 or TRBV12-4 and TRBJ2-7, with 7 bases aligning to TRBD2. J lost 10 bases, V lost 6 bases, and 9 bases had no gene match. The CDR3 covers 12 residues. CDR3 protein: CASSLGGGVQYF. CDR3 bases: TGTGCCAGCAGCCTCGGGGGAGGGGTACAGTACTTC.

V gene TRBV15 combines with J gene TRBJ1-2, with a weak D call TRBD1 (6 bases). Germline V gene data show CDR1 as LNHNV and CDR2 as YYDKDF (reference sequence). CDR3 length: 14 residues. The V end was cut by 2 bases, the J end by 2 bases, with 9 bases between. The CDR3 DNA follows: TGTGCCACCAGCAGACCGCAGGGGAACTATGGCTACACCTTC. Translating it yields CATSRPQGNYGYTF.

The chain couples TRBV4-3 to TRBJ1-3, with D possibly TRBD1 on 5 matching bases. The germline V and J ends were trimmed by 0 bases and 0 bases, with 9 bases remaining between them. The CDR3 covers 16 residues. From germline, CDR1 is LGHNA and CDR2 YSLEER. The CDR3 DNA reads as TGCGCCAGCAGCCAAGATAGCAGGGTCTCTGGAAACACCATATATTTT. As protein: CASSQDSRVSGNTIYF.

This clone has a single count. The chain employs TRBV3-1 (or the pseudogene TRBV3-2) and TRBJ1-2, with 7 bases identical to TRBD1. Germline V gives CDR1 LGHDT, CDR2 YNNKEL (reference sequence). The CDR3 runs 18 residues. The V segment lost 2 bases and the J segment 0 bases; nucleotides outside the gene matches: 12. The CDR3 DNA is TGTGCCAGCAGCCAACCGACAGGGAGGTACTCCACTAACTATGGCTACACCTTC. Residues: CASSQPTGRYSTNYGYTF.

The chain links TRBV30 to TRBJ1-2; the D gene is possibly TRBD1 (6 bases). Trimming removed 3 bases from V and 2 bases from J, with 16 bases in between. This CDR3 is built from 15 residues. The germline gives CDR1 GTSNPN, CDR2 SVGIG (reference sequence). CDR3 in amino acids: CAWRPQGRRNYGYTF. CDR3 nucleotides: TGTGCCTGGAGGCCCCAGGGGCGCAGAAACTATGGCTACACCTTC.

In this sample, this clone turned up once. This chain connects TRBV2 to TRBJ1-2; TRBD1 matches 9 bases. Trimming took 2 bases from V and 4 from J; bases not matched to a gene: 5. Germline-derived CDR1 and CDR2 are SNHLY and FYNNEI. The CDR3 is made up of 15 amino acids. CDR3 DNA sequence: TGTGCCAGCAGTGAAAACAGGGGGCCCAGCTATGGCTACACCTTC. Translating gives CASSENRGPSYGYTF.

The genes are TRBV30 and TRBJ1-3; D call uncertain. CDR3 length: 15 residues. V was trimmed by 2 bases and J by 2 bases, leaving 13 bases between them. Germline values: CDR1 GTSNPN, CDR2 SVGIG (reference sequence). CDR3 region: CAWSIPGRTGNTIYF. CDR3 nucleotide sequence: TGTGCCTGGAGTATCCCAGGTCGGACTGGAAACACCATATATTTT. Together with reference TRBV30 and TRBJ1-3, the CDR3 gives the full variable domain: SQTIHQWPATLVQPVGSPLSLECTVEGTSNPNLYWYRQAAGRGLQLLFYSVGIGQISSEVPQNLSASRPQDRQFILSSKKLLLSDSGFYLCAWSIPGRTGNTIYFGEGSWLTVV.

The chain uses TRBV13 and TRBJ2-7, with TRBD2 identical over 9 bases. Germline CDR1 PRHDT, CDR2 FYEKMQ (reference sequence). J was trimmed by 0 bases and V by 5 bases; bases with no gene match: 5. The CDR3 has 15 residues. The CDR3 DNA reads TGTGCCAGCAGCCAAGGACTAGCGAGCTCCTACGAGCAGTACTTC. It yields the protein CASSQGLASSYEQYF.

V and J are TRBV27 and TRBJ1-6; TRBD1 matches at 9 bases. This CDR3 contains 20 residues. CDR1 and CDR2 (germline): MNHEY, SMNVEV (reference sequence). V shed 3 bases and J 4 bases; nucleotides not matched to a gene: 16. The DNA for the CDR3 is TGTGCCAGCAGTTTTTCTCAATTCCAACCGGGACAGGGTTATAATTCACCCCTCCACTTT. It specifies CASSFSQFQPGQGYNSPLHF.

This sequence joins TRBV30 and TRBJ1-3; D is undetermined. CDR3 length: 13 amino acids. Germline V gene sequence: CDR1 GTSNPN, CDR2 SVGIG (reference sequence). V was cut by 2 bases and J by 4 bases, with 9 bases left in between. The CDR3 DNA reads TGTGCCTGGAGTACGACTGCCGGAAACACCATATATTTT. Encoded protein: CAWSTTAGNTIYF.

This chain uses TRBV5-8 with TRBJ1-2, with 7 nucleotides matching TRBD1. CDR3 length equals 16 residues. Germline CDR1 and CDR2: SGHTS and YDEGEE. V was clipped by 4 bases and J by 3 bases; unmatched bases: 12. In DNA form, the CDR3 reads TGTGCCAGCAGCCCTAGGACAGGTTGGCGCGACTATGGCTACACCTTC. Translated: CASSPRTGWRDYGYTF.

This clone was detected once. V is TRBV7-2 and J is TRBJ2-1, with D tentatively TRBD2 (5 bases). Germline V gives CDR1 SGHTA, CDR2 FQGNSA. Trimming cost V 3 bases and J 10 bases, with 10 bases left between them. The CDR3 sequence is 12 residues long. CDR3 DNA: TGTGCCAGCAGCTTGAACCGGGGAGAGCAGTTCTTC. It specifies CASSLNRGEQFF.

The chain employs TRBV7-2 and TRBJ2-1, with D tentatively TRBD2 (6 bases). The V end was cut by 0 bases, the J end by 10 bases, with 13 bases between. The CDR3 loop spans 14 amino acids. Germline lookup yields CDR1 SGHTA and CDR2 FQGNSA. CDR3 amino acids: CASSLAHSGGEQFF. As DNA, the CDR3 is TGTGCCAGCAGCTTAGCGCATAGCGGTGGGGAGCAGTTCTTC.

The chain is built from TRBV19 and TRBJ2-2; TRBD1 aligns across 9 bases. J lost 2 bases, V lost 5 bases, and 12 bases had no gene match. This CDR3 has 18 residues. CDR1 is LNHDA, CDR2 SQIVND, per germline (reference sequence). CDR3 sequence: CASSPIWRTGVNTGELFF. CDR3 nucleotide sequence: TGTGCCAGTAGTCCGATTTGGAGGACAGGGGTAAACACCGGGGAGCTGTTTTTT.

The chain employs TRBV11-2 and TRBJ1-4; the D gene is possibly TRBD1 (6 bases). Germline assignment: CDR1 SGHAT and CDR2 FQNNGV. V was pared by 1 base and J by 7 bases, with 13 bases between. This CDR3 has 15 amino acids. CDR3: CASSLVGGMIEKLFF. The CDR3 DNA follows: TGTGCCAGCAGCTTAGTAGGGGGAATGATTGAAAAACTGTTTTTT.

V usage is TRBV28 and J usage is TRBJ2-1; TRBD2 aligns across 9 bases. The CDR3 has 14 amino acids. Germline V CDR1 and CDR2: MDHEN, SYDVKM. The junction had 4 bases not matched to a gene; V was cut back by 7 bases and J by 3 bases. CDR3: CASTPSGIYNEQFF. Written as DNA, the CDR3 is TGTGCCAGCACCCCTAGCGGGATCTACAATGAGCAGTTCTTC.